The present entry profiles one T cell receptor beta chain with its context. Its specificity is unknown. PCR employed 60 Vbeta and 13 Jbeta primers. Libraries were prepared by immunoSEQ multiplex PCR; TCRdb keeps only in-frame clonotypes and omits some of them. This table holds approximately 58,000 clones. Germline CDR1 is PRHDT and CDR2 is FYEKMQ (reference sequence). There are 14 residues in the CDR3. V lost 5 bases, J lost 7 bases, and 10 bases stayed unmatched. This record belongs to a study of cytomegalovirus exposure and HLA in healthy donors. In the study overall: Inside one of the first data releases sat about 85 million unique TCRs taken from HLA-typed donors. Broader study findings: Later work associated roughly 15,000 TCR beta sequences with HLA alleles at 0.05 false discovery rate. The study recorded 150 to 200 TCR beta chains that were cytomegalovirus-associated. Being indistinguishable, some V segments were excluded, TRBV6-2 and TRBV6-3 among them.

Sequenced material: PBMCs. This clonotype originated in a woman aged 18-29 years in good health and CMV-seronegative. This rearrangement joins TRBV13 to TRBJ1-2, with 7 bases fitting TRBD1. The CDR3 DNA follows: TGTGCCAGCAGCGCCCGACAGGGAAAGAGTGGCTACACCTTC. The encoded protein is CASSARQGKSGYTF.